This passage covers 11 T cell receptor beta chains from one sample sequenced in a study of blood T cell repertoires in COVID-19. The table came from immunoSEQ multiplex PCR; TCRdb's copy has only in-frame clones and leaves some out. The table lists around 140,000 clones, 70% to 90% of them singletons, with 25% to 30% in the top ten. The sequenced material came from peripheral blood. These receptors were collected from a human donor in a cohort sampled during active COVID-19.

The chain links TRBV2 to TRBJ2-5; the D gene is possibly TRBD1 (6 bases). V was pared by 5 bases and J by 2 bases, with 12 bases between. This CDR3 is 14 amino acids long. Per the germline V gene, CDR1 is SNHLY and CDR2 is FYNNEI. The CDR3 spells CASSSGHTQETQYF. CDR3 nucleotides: TGTGCCAGCAGTTCGGGACACACTCAAGAGACCCAGTACTTC. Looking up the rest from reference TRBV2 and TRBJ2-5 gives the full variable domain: EPEVTQTPSHQVTQMGQEVILRCVPISNHLYFYWYRQILGQKVEFLVSFYNNEISEKSEIFDDQFSVERPDGSNFTLKIRSTKLEDSAMYFCASSSGHTQETQYFGPGTRLLVL.

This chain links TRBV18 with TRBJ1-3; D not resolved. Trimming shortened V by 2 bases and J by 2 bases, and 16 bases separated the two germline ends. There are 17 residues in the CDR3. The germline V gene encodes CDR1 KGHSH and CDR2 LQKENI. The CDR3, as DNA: TGTGCCAGCTCACCAGCACGGGTCTCGGTGGCTGGAAACACCATATATTTT. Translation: CASSPARVSVAGNTIYF.

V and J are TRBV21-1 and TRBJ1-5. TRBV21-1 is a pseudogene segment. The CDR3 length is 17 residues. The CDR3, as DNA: TGTGCCAGCAGCAAAATATCACTAGCATATAGCAATCAGCCCCAGCATTTT. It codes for CASSKISLAYSNQPQHF.

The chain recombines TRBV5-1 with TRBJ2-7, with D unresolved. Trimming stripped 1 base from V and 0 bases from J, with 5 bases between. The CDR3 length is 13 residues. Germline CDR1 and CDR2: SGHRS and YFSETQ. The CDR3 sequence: CASSLTSSYEQYF. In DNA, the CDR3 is TGCGCCAGCAGCTTGACCAGCTCCTACGAGCAGTACTTC.

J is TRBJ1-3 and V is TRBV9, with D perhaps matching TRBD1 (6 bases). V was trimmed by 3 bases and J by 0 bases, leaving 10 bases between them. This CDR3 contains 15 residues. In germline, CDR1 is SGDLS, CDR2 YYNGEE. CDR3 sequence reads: CASSELGASGNTIYF. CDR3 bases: TGTGCCAGCAGCGAGCTGGGGGCCTCTGGAAACACCATATATTTT.

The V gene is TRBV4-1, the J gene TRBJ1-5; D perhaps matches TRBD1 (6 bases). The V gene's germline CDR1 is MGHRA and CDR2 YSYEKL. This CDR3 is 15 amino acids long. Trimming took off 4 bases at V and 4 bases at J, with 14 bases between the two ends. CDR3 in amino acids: CASSPFKGENQPQHF. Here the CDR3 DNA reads TGCGCCAGCAGCCCGTTCAAGGGGGAGAATCAGCCCCAGCATTTT.

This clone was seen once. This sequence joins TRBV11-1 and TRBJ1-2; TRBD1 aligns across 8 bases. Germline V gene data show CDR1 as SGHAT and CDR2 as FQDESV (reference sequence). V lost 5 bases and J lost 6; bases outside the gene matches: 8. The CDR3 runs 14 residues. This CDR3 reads CASSPTTGADGYTF. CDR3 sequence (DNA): TGTGCCAGCAGCCCCACGACAGGGGCGGATGGCTACACCTTC. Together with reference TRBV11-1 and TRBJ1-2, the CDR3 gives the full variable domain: EAEVAQSPRYKITEKSQAVAFWCDPISGHATLYWYRQILGQGPELLVQFQDESVVDDSQLPKDRFSAERLKGVDSTLKIQPAELGDSAMYLCASSPTTGADGYTFGSGTRLTVV.

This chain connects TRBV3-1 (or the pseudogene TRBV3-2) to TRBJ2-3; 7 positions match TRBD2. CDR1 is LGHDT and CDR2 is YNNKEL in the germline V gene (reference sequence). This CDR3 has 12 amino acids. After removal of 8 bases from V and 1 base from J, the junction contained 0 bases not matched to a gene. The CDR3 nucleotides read TGTGCCAGCGGGGGGGGCACAGATACGCAGTATTTT. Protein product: CASGGGTDTQYF.

CDR3 in amino acids: CASATTKGEETQYF. The CDR3 bases are TGTGCCAGTGCCACGACCAAAGGGGAAGAGACCCAGTACTTC. The chain combines TRBV19 with TRBJ2-5, with D possibly being TRBD1 (5 bases). V was trimmed by 8 bases and J by 3 bases, leaving 16 bases between them. This CDR3 spans 14 amino acids. The germline CDR1 and CDR2 sequences are LNHDA and SQIVND (reference sequence).

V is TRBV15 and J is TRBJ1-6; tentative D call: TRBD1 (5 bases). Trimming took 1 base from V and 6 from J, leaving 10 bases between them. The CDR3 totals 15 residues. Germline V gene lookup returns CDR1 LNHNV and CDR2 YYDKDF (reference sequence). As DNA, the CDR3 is TGTGCCACCAGCAGAGGGCAGGGCCCTAATTCACCCCTCCACTTT. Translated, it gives CATSRGQGPNSPLHF.

CDR3 loop: CASSFRAAETQYF. The DNA for the CDR3 is TGTGCCAGCAGTTTCAGGGCGGCAGAGACCCAGTACTTC. This chain connects TRBV12-3 or TRBV12-4 to TRBJ2-5, with D possibly TRBD1 on 5 matching bases. V was clipped by 3 bases and J by 4 bases, with 9 bases between them. The CDR3 is 13 residues long.